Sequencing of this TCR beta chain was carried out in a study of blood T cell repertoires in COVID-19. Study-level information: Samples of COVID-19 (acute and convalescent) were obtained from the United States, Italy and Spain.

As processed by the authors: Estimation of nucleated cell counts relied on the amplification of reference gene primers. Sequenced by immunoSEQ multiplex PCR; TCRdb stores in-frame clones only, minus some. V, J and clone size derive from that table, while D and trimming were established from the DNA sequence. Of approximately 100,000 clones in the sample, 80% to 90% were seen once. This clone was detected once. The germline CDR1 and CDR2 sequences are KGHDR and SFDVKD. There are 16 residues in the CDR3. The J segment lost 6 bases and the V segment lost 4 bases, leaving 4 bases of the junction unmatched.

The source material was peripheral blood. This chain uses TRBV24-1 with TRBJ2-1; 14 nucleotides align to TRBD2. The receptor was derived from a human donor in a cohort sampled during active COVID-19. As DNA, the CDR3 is TGTGCCACCAGTGACCCCGGGACTAGCGGGAGCAATGAGCAGTTCTTC. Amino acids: CATSDPGTSGSNEQFF.